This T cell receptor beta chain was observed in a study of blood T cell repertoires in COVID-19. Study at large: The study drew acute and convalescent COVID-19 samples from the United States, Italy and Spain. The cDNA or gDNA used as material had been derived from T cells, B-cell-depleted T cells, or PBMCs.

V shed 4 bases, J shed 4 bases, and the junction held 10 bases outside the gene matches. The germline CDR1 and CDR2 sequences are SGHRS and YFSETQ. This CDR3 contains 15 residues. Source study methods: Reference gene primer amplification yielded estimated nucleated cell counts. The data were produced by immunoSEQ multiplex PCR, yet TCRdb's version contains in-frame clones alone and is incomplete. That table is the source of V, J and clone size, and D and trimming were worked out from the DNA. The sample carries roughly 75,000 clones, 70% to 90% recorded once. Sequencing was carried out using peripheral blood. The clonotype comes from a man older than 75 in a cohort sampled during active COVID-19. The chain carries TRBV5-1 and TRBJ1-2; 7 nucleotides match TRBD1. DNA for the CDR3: TGCGCCAGCAGCGCCCGGGACAGCGCACCCTATGGCTACACCTTC. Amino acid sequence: CASSARDSAPYGYTF.